These 30 T cell receptor beta chains were sequenced from one sample in a study of blood T cell repertoires in COVID-19. This table comes from immunoSEQ multiplex PCR, and its TCRdb copy is limited to in-frame clones, with some not included. Of roughly 120,000 clones listed, around nine tenths are singletons. Source material: peripheral blood. Every receptor here comes from a man aged 50 or older with COVID-19, enrolled during active disease.

The chain employs TRBV28 and TRBJ2-2, with a weak D call TRBD2 (5 bases). Trimming pared 4 bases from V and 5 bases from J, leaving 17 bases between. The germline gives CDR1 MDHEN, CDR2 SYDVKM. The CDR3 has 16 residues. The DNA of the CDR3 is TGTGCCAGCAGTTCCCCAGGTGGAGCGGCAACCGGGGAGCTGTTTTTT. The encoded protein is CASSSPGGAATGELFF.

In its sample, this clone was seen once. The chain combines TRBV2 with TRBJ2-7; no definite D call. With 5 bases removed from V and 4 bases from J, the gap between germline ends came to 6 bases. Germline CDR1 is SNHLY and CDR2 is FYNNEI. The length of the CDR3 is 11 residues. In DNA, the CDR3 is TGTGCCAGCAGTCTCCTTTACGAGCAGTACGTC. It encodes CASSLLYEQYV.

This chain connects TRBV30 to TRBJ2-7; D is possibly TRBD2 (5 bases). The CDR3 is 12 amino acids. The germline V and J ends were trimmed by 5 bases and 1 base, with 9 bases remaining between them. CDR1 and CDR2 (germline): GTSNPN, SVGIG (reference sequence). The CDR3 region is CAWGAVSYEQYF. The CDR3 DNA reads TGTGCCTGGGGAGCGGTTTCCTACGAGCAGTACTTC. Looking up the rest from reference TRBV30 and TRBJ2-7 gives the full variable domain: SQTIHQWPATLVQPVGSPLSLECTVEGTSNPNLYWYRQAAGRGLQLLFYSVGIGQISSEVPQNLSASRPQDRQFILSSKKLLLSDSGFYLCAWGAVSYEQYFGPGTRLTVT.

The DNA of the CDR3 is TGTGCCAGTAGTAAACAGGGCTATGGCTACACCTTC. It is translated as CASSKQGYGYTF. The chain joins TRBV19 to TRBJ1-2; TRBD1 is a possible D gene (6 bases). The CDR3 extends over 12 amino acids. Trimming took off 4 bases at V and 4 bases at J, with 7 bases between the two ends. Germline-derived CDR1 and CDR2 are LNHDA and SQIVND (reference sequence).

The chain links TRBV3-1 (or the pseudogene TRBV3-2) to TRBJ2-2; TRBD1 matches at 9 bases. The CDR3 has 16 amino acids. Per the germline V gene, CDR1 is LGHDT and CDR2 is YNNKEL (reference sequence). V shed 2 bases, J shed 5 bases, and the junction held 6 bases outside the gene matches. Here the CDR3 reads CASSQRYRGRTGELFF. The CDR3 coding sequence is TGTGCCAGCAGCCAACGGTACAGGGGGCGTACCGGGGAGCTGTTTTTT.

This clone was picked up one time. V and J are TRBV19 and TRBJ2-1, with 8 bases lining up with TRBD1. CDR3 length: 14 amino acids. Per germline, CDR1 LNHDA and CDR2 SQIVND (reference sequence). Losses at the gene ends were 5 bases for V and 7 bases for J; bases not matched to a gene: 7. The CDR3 spells CASSPQQGANEQFF. CDR3 in DNA: TGTGCCAGTAGTCCGCAGCAGGGGGCTAATGAGCAGTTCTTC.

The rearrangement uses TRBV9 and TRBJ2-5; TRBD2 might be the D (5 bases). V lost 6 bases and J 2 bases, leaving 8 bases between the germline ends. Per germline, CDR1 SGDLS and CDR2 YYNGEE. The CDR3 spans 12 residues. The CDR3 region is CASKRRQETQYF. The CDR3 nucleotides read TGTGCCAGCAAGAGGAGGCAAGAGACCCAGTACTTC.

The chain is built from TRBV19 and TRBJ1-1; D is unclear. This CDR3 contains 13 residues. Trimming pared 8 bases from V and 5 bases from J, leaving 15 bases between. The V gene's germline CDR1 is LNHDA and CDR2 SQIVND (reference sequence). The CDR3 here is CASLPGAGTEAFF. Written as DNA, the CDR3 is TGTGCCAGTCTTCCGGGAGCTGGGACTGAAGCTTTCTTT.

The gene calls are TRBV2 and TRBJ2-3, with 8 nucleotides matching TRBD2. CDR1 is SNHLY and CDR2 is FYNNEI in the germline V gene. The junction had 0 bases not matched to a gene; V was cut back by 5 bases and J by 5 bases. This CDR3 is built from 12 residues. CDR3 nucleotide sequence: TGTGCCAGCAGTCTAGCGGGAGATACGCAGTATTTT. Protein: CASSLAGDTQYF.

V gene TRBV19 combines with J gene TRBJ2-5; TRBD1 matches at 10 bases. The CDR3 is made up of 15 amino acids. The J segment lost 3 bases and the V segment lost 5 bases, leaving 6 bases of the junction unmatched. From germline, CDR1 is LNHDA and CDR2 SQIVND (reference sequence). The CDR3 DNA is TGTGCCAGTAGTTTACCGGGACAGGGGAAAGAGACCCAGTACTTC. Its protein is CASSLPGQGKETQYF.

The rearrangement joins TRBV19 to TRBJ2-1; tentative D call: TRBD2 (6 bases). The V gene lost 2 bases and the J gene lost 5 bases, with 13 bases spanning the gap. The CDR3 runs 15 residues. The V gene's germline CDR1 is LNHDA and CDR2 SQIVND (reference sequence). In DNA form, the CDR3 reads TGTGCCAGTAGTATATGGCGGGCGGGAAACAATGAGCAGTTCTTC. It yields the protein CASSIWRAGNNEQFF. Based on the CDR3 plus reference TRBV19 and TRBJ2-1, the full variable domain is DGGITQSPKYLFRKEGQNVTLSCEQNLNHDAMYWYRQDPGQGLRLIYYSQIVNDFQKGDIAEGYSVSREKKESFPLTVTSAQKNPTAFYLCASSIWRAGNNEQFFGPGTRLTVL.

The chain couples TRBV5-3 to TRBJ1-5; D may be TRBD1 (6 bases). TRBV5-3 is treated as an ORF (open reading frame) with a function not yet certain. V was shortened by 6 bases and J by 2 bases, with 24 bases between the two germline ends. The CDR3 has 18 amino acids. The CDR3 loop reads CARTAGGHPREGNQPQHF. For the CDR3, the DNA is TGTGCCAGAACCGCGGGGGGACACCCTCGGGAGGGCAATCAGCCCCAGCATTTT.

The chain joins TRBV10-3 to TRBJ1-4; D is possibly TRBD1 (6 bases). The CDR3 is 15 residues long. From germline, CDR1 is ENHRY and CDR2 SYGVKD. V was cut by 0 bases and J by 4 bases, with 9 bases left in between. In DNA, the CDR3 is TGTGCCATCAGTGAGTCCGACAGGAATAATGAAAAACTGTTTTTT. The encoded protein is CAISESDRNNEKLFF.

The rearrangement links TRBV30 to TRBJ1-2; TRBD1 might be the D (5 bases). V was trimmed by 1 base and J by 0 bases, leaving 18 bases between them. CDR1 is GTSNPN, CDR2 SVGIG, per germline (reference sequence). The length of the CDR3 is 17 residues. The CDR3 DNA sequence: TGTGCCTGGAGTGAATTGGGAAGGGGCCGACCTAACTATGGCTACACCTTC. Protein sequence: CAWSELGRGRPNYGYTF.

The chain joins TRBV18 to TRBJ2-1; tentative D call: TRBD2 (7 bases). The CDR3 sequence is 16 residues long. Per the germline V gene, CDR1 is KGHSH and CDR2 is LQKENI. V was pared by 3 bases and J by 9 bases, with 21 bases between. This CDR3 reads CASSPDPGGLRGEQFF. The CDR3 DNA reads TGTGCCAGCTCACCTGACCCCGGGGGGCTTCGTGGTGAGCAGTTCTTC.

This rearrangement joins TRBV21-1 to TRBJ1-2. TRBV21-1 is termed a pseudogene. The CDR3 covers 9 residues. The CDR3 is CASSGGYTF. In DNA, the CDR3 is TGTGCCAGCTCCGGGGGCTACACCTTC.

The chain employs TRBV6-2 or TRBV6-3 and TRBJ2-7; D possibly corresponds to TRBD1 (5 bases). This CDR3 region has 13 residues. Per the germline V gene, CDR1 is MNHEY and CDR2 is SVGEGT. V gave up 2 bases and J gave up 2 bases, with 7 bases separating them. The chain's CDR3 is CASSYQDTYEQYF. The DNA for the CDR3 is TGTGCCAGCAGTTACCAGGACACCTACGAGCAGTACTTC.

This sequence joins TRBV19 and TRBJ2-2, with TRBD1 matching 7 bases. J gave up 1 base and V 7 bases, and 9 bases lay outside the gene matches. The CDR3 is 16 residues long. Germline CDR1 reads LNHDA; CDR2 reads SQIVND (reference sequence). In DNA, the CDR3 is TGTGCCAGTAAATTACGGACAGGACTGAACACCGGGGAGCTGTTTTTT. Translating gives CASKLRTGLNTGELFF.

The CDR3 nucleotides are TGTGCCATCAGTGAGTCGGCGGGGGGGGCCACAGATACGCAGTATTTT. Translated, it gives CAISESAGGATDTQYF. The V call is TRBV10-3, the J call TRBJ2-3; 9 positions agree with TRBD2. Per germline, CDR1 ENHRY and CDR2 SYGVKD. V was pared by 0 bases and J by 2 bases, with 3 bases of the junction left unmatched. This CDR3 has 16 amino acids.

The V gene is TRBV3-1 (or the pseudogene TRBV3-2), the J gene TRBJ2-5, with a weak D call TRBD2 (6 bases). The germline V and J ends were trimmed by 0 bases and 2 bases, with 10 bases remaining between them. The length of the CDR3 is 15 residues. CDR1 is LGHDT and CDR2 is YNNKEL in the germline V gene (reference sequence). The CDR3 DNA reads as TGTGCCAGCAGCCAAGAGCGGAGCGGGCAAGAGACCCAGTACTTC. This translates into CASSQERSGQETQYF.

This rearrangement joins TRBV7-3 to TRBJ2-1, with TRBD2 matching 7 bases. This CDR3 has 14 residues. After removal of 0 bases from V and 10 bases from J, the junction contained 6 bases not matched to a gene. Germline V lookup: CDR1 SGHTA, CDR2 FQGTGA. CDR3 DNA sequence: TGTGCCAGCAGCTTAACAGAAGCGGGGAGAGAGCAGTTCTTC. Protein: CASSLTEAGREQFF.

The chain is built from TRBV19 and TRBJ2-2; D is ambiguous. The CDR3 has 13 residues. Trimming cost V 6 bases and J 6 bases, with 11 bases left between them. The V gene's germline CDR1 is LNHDA and CDR2 SQIVND (reference sequence). The CDR3 DNA reads TGTGCCAGTAGGGCCATCATGCCCGGGGAGCTGTTTTTT. As protein: CASRAIMPGELFF.

V usage is TRBV12-3 or TRBV12-4 and J usage is TRBJ2-3, with D tentatively TRBD2 (6 bases). V lost 6 bases to trimming and J lost 5 bases, with 12 bases between them. This CDR3 spans 13 amino acids. CDR3 region: CASSGTARDTQYF. In nucleotides, the CDR3 is TGTGCCAGCAGCGGGACTGCCAGAGATACGCAGTATTTT.

The chain recombines TRBV19 with TRBJ1-2; D is unresolved. The CDR3 runs to 15 residues. Germline assignment: CDR1 LNHDA and CDR2 SQIVND (reference sequence). The V and J ends lost 7 bases and 0 bases respectively, with 15 bases between them. In nucleotides, the CDR3 is TGTGCCAGTAAACCCCCAGGAAGAGCTAACTATGGCTACACCTTC. It specifies CASKPPGRANYGYTF.

The V call is TRBV6-5, the J call TRBJ1-2; TRBD1 is a possible D gene (5 bases). V lost 7 bases and J 4 bases, leaving 13 bases between the germline ends. The CDR3 is 13 residues long. Per the germline V gene, CDR1 is MNHEY and CDR2 is SVGAGI. In DNA form, the CDR3 reads TGTGCCAGCAAGCGGGGACTTGGCTATGGCTACACCTTC. This codes for CASKRGLGYGYTF.

The V and J genes are TRBV4-2 and TRBJ2-3; TRBD2 agrees at 10 bases. The germline CDR1 and CDR2 sequences are LGHNA and YNFKEQ. V was clipped by 4 bases and J by 1 base; unmatched bases: 5. The CDR3 has 16 residues. The CDR3 DNA follows: TGTGCCAGCAGCCGCCTTACTAGCGGGGGCACAGATACGCAGTATTTT. This translates into CASSRLTSGGTDTQYF.

There are a few counts of this clone. The gene calls are TRBV6-5 and TRBJ2-2, with D possibly TRBD1 on 6 matching bases. The CDR3 contains 15 residues. V was pared by 6 bases and J by 5 bases, with 16 bases between. The germline V gene has CDR1 MNHEY and CDR2 SVGAGI. The CDR3 is CASRDPLRGTGELFF. CDR3 DNA sequence: TGTGCCAGCAGGGACCCATTGAGGGGGACCGGGGAGCTGTTTTTT.

The rearrangement uses TRBV2 and TRBJ2-7; D perhaps matches TRBD2 (5 bases). Germline values: CDR1 SNHLY, CDR2 FYNNEI. V was trimmed by 9 bases and J by 6 bases, leaving 21 bases between them. This CDR3 is built from 14 residues. The CDR3 region has the DNA TGTGCCAGTACAAGCAAACTAGGTCAGTCCGAGCAGTACGTC. Protein: CASTSKLGQSEQYV.

The V gene is TRBV6-2 or TRBV6-3, the J gene TRBJ2-7; the match to TRBD2 covers 12 bases. Germline trimming cut 5 bases from V and 3 bases from J; bases unmatched to any gene: 5. The CDR3 consists of 15 residues. Germline assignment: CDR1 MNHEY and CDR2 SVGEGT. The CDR3 DNA is TGTGCCAGCAGTCGACTAGCGGGAGAGTTCTACGAGCAGTACTTC. It yields the protein CASSRLAGEFYEQYF.

This clone was seen once. The rearrangement links TRBV2 to TRBJ2-6, with 8 positions matching TRBD1. The CDR3 contains 19 residues. Unmatched junction bases numbered 13, after V lost 6 bases and J lost 0 bases. Germline CDR1 SNHLY, CDR2 FYNNEI. The CDR3 DNA is TGTGCCAGCAGCAACAGGGACAGGAACATAGACTCTGGGGCCAACGTCCTGACTTTC. Translated, it gives CASSNRDRNIDSGANVLTF.